These 5 T cell receptor beta chains came from one sample sequenced in a study of cytomegalovirus exposure and HLA in healthy donors. It was with 60 Vbeta and 13 Jbeta primers that the PCR ran. Clones were sequenced by immunoSEQ multiplex PCR, and TCRdb holds only the in-frame ones, with some missing. Here the sample spans over 65,000 clones, about 75% being singletons. The sample comprised PBMCs. The receptors derive from a middle-aged man in good health and CMV-seronegative.

This rearrangement joins TRBV28 to TRBJ2-2; 14 bases match TRBD2. Germline V gene data show CDR1 as MDHEN and CDR2 as SYDVKM. V was clipped by 8 bases and J by 5 bases; unmatched bases: 4. This CDR3 spans 15 amino acids. In nucleotides, the CDR3 is TGTGCCAGCGCCCGGACTAGCGGGGGGACCGGGGAGCTGTTTTTT. Its translation: CASARTSGGTGELFF.

The chain is built from TRBV5-1 and TRBJ2-7; D is possibly TRBD2 (5 bases). Germline CDR1 reads SGHRS; CDR2 reads YFSETQ. The CDR3 covers 14 residues. Deletions cut 2 bases from V and 3 bases from J, with 12 bases between. CDR3 in DNA: TGCGCCAGCAGCTTAAGCCTAGAGGGCTACGAGCAGTACTTC. Translated: CASSLSLEGYEQYF.

This CDR3 is CASSEDRGTGELFF. The CDR3 nucleotides read TGCGCCAGCAGTGAGGACAGGGGCACCGGGGAGCTGTTTTTT. The genes are TRBV10-1 and TRBJ2-2, with 8 nucleotides matching TRBD1. With V trimmed by 2 bases and J by 4 bases, 0 bases remained unmatched. CDR1 is WNHNN and CDR2 is SYGVQD in the germline V gene (reference sequence). The CDR3 is 14 residues long.

The chain joins TRBV5-1 to TRBJ2-7; 7 nucleotides agree with TRBD2. The length of the CDR3 is 16 residues. V was pared by 4 bases and J by 0 bases, with 10 bases of the junction left unmatched. From germline, CDR1 is SGHRS and CDR2 YFSETQ. The CDR3 sequence: CASSRVSGVISYEQYF. The CDR3 DNA sequence: TGCGCCAGCAGCCGAGTCAGCGGGGTAATCTCCTACGAGCAGTACTTC.

This clone showed up just once. The chain recombines TRBV7-2 with TRBJ1-5, with 7 bases fitting TRBD1. Germline CDR1 and CDR2: SGHTA and FQGNSA. V gave up 5 bases and J gave up 12 bases; unmatched junction bases: 16. The CDR3 extends over 15 amino acids. This CDR3 is CASSPRLGTEIVQHF. CDR3 nucleotide sequence: TGTGCCAGCAGCCCCCGCCTGGGGACAGAGATCGTCCAGCATTTT.